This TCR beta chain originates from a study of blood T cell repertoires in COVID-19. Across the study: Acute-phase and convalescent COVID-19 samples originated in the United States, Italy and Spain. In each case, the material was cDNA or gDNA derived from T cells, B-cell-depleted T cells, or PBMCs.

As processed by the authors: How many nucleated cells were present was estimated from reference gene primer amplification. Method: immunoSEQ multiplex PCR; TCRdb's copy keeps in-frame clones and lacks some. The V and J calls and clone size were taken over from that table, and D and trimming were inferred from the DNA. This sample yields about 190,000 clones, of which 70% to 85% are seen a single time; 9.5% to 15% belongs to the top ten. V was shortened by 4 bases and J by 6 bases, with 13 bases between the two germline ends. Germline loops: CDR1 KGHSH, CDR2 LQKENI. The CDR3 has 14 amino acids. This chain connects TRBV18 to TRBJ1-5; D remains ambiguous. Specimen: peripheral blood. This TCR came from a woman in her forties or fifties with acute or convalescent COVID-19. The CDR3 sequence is CASSLQREAQPQHF. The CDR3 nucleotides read TGTGCCAGCTCACTACAGAGGGAGGCTCAGCCCCAGCATTTT.